The 10 T cell receptor beta chains below all came from one sample that was sequenced in a study of shared clonotypes between healthy human individuals (dated by TCRdb to about 2020). Preparation of the library involved the immunoSEQ multiplex PCR assay. Here the immuneACCESS table is served through TCRdb, limited to in-frame sequences with V and J called. Missing clones are a known gap in these copies; in checked studies unresolved V genes cover under half, and the rest lacks a known reason. The sample contains 1.5 million to 1.9 million clones, approximately 98% of them found a single time. The ten largest clones capture around 0.47% of the sample. The specimen was naive CD4+ T cells sorted from blood. This specimen's cell subset or site label, per the study, means: CD45RA+ positively selected. These receptors all stem from a man in his thirties or forties in good health.

The rearrangement links TRBV7-2 to TRBJ1-1; D is perhaps TRBD1 (6 bases). CDR1 is SGHTA, CDR2 FQGNSA, per germline. The CDR3 sequence is 14 residues long. V lost 2 bases to trimming and J lost 3 bases, with 10 bases between them. The CDR3 coding sequence is TGTGCCAGCAGCTTATTATACAGGGACACTGAAGCTTTCTTT. It codes for CASSLLYRDTEAFF.

The chain is built from TRBV7-3 and TRBJ2-1; 7 positions agree with TRBD2. The CDR3 length is 16 residues. CDR1 and CDR2 from the germline V gene are SGHTA and FQGTGA. V shed 2 bases and J 6 bases; nucleotides not matched to a gene: 10. CDR3 in amino acids: CASSLWAGVSPNEQFF. DNA for the CDR3: TGTGCCAGCAGCTTATGGGCGGGAGTTTCTCCCAATGAGCAGTTCTTC.

The V and J genes are TRBV7-3 and TRBJ2-1; TRBD2 is a possible D gene (5 bases). CDR1 is SGHTA, CDR2 FQGTGA, per germline. This CDR3 is 16 amino acids long. V was pared by 5 bases and J by 1 base, with 15 bases between. The DNA of the CDR3 is TGTGCCAGCAGCATAAGTCCAGCGGTGTCCTACAATGAGCAGTTCTTC. It is translated as CASSISPAVSYNEQFF.

This clone was detected once. The rearrangement links TRBV5-4 to TRBJ2-6, with 7 positions matching TRBD1. The ends lost 7 bases at V and 4 bases at J; junction bases unmatched: 17. This CDR3 contains 18 residues. Germline V gene data show CDR1 as SGHNT and CDR2 as YYREEE (reference sequence). For the CDR3, the DNA is TGTGCCAGCCGAGCAGACCTCCTAGACAGGGCCGGGGCCAACGTCCTGACTTTC. Translated: CASRADLLDRAGANVLTF.

The chain links TRBV5-1 to TRBJ2-2; 16 bases line up with TRBD2. With V trimmed by 3 bases and J by 6 bases, 11 bases remained unmatched. CDR1 and CDR2 (germline): SGHRS, YFSETQ. The CDR3 covers 19 residues. This CDR3 is CASSSQSGTSGRASGELFF. CDR3 nucleotides: TGCGCCAGCAGCTCCCAATCCGGGACTAGCGGGAGGGCCTCCGGGGAGCTGTTTTTT. The whole variable domain, filled in from reference TRBV5-1 and TRBJ2-2, reads KAGVTQTPRYLIKTRGQQVTLSCSPISGHRSVSWYQQTPGQGLQFLFEYFSETQRNKGNFPGRFSGRQFSNSRSEMNVSTLELGDSALYLCASSSQSGTSGRASGELFFGEGSRLTVL.

About this clone itself: The sample contains more than one DNA sequence encoding this CDR3. The gene calls are TRBV5-1 and TRBJ1-5; D gene ambiguous. Germline values: CDR1 SGHRS, CDR2 YFSETQ. V dropped 0 bases and J dropped 2 bases, with 6 bases sitting between them. The CDR3 runs 14 residues. The CDR3 coding sequence is TGCGCCAGCAGCTTGGGGGTCGGCAATCAGCCCCAGCATTTT. Translated: CASSLGVGNQPQHF.

The count of this clone is one. The J gene is TRBJ2-3, the V gene TRBV30; possibly TRBD2 for D (5 bases). Germline V lookup: CDR1 GTSNPN, CDR2 SVGIG (reference sequence). The V and J ends lost 3 bases and 0 bases respectively, with 10 bases between them. This CDR3 is built from 14 residues. CDR3 nucleotide sequence: TGTGCCTGGAGAAAAAGCGGTAGCACAGATACGCAGTATTTT. Amino acid sequence: CAWRKSGSTDTQYF.

The rearrangement joins TRBV18 to TRBJ2-1; 9 bases align to TRBD2. Trimming took 5 bases from V and 8 from J; bases not matched to a gene: 13. The germline CDR1 and CDR2 sequences are KGHSH and LQKENI. CDR3 size: 16 residues. The CDR3 loop is CASSTEISGRGYEQFF. The CDR3 DNA sequence: TGTGCCAGCTCAACAGAGATTAGCGGGAGAGGGTATGAGCAGTTCTTC.

This rearrangement joins TRBV29-1 to TRBJ2-5; TRBD2 is a possible D gene (6 bases). The CDR3 has 12 amino acids. V shed 7 bases and J shed 0 bases, with 9 bases lying between them. Germline-derived CDR1 and CDR2 are SQVTM and ANQGSEA. CDR3 sequence reads: CSASADQETQYF. In DNA form, the CDR3 reads TGCAGCGCTAGCGCCGACCAAGAGACCCAGTACTTC.

V is TRBV10-3 and J is TRBJ2-2; D is ambiguous. Germline V gene lookup returns CDR1 ENHRY and CDR2 SYGVKD. V lost 3 bases and J 10 bases, leaving 9 bases between the germline ends. The CDR3 is made up of 12 amino acids. The CDR3 region is CAISESHPELFF. The CDR3 nucleotides are TGTGCCATCAGTGAATCTCACCCGGAGCTGTTTTTT.